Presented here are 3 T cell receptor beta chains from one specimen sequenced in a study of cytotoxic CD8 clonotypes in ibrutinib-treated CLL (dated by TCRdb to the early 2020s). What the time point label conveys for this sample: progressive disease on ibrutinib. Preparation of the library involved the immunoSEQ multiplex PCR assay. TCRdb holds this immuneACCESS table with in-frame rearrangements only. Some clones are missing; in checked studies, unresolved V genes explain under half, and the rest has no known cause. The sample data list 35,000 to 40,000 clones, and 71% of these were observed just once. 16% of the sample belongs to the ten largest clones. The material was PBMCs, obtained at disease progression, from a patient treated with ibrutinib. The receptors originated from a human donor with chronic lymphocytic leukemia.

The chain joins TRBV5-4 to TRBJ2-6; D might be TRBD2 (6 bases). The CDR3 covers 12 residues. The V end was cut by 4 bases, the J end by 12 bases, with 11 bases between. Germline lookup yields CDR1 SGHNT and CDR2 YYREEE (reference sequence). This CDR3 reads CASSASAGVLTF. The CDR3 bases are TGTGCCAGCAGCGCCTCAGCGGGCGTCCTGACTTTC.

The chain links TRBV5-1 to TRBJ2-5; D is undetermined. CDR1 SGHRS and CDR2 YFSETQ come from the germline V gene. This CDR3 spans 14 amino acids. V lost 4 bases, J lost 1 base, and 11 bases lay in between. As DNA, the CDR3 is TGCGCCAGCAGCCCCCAGTGGCCCCAAGAGACCCAGTACTTC. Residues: CASSPQWPQETQYF.

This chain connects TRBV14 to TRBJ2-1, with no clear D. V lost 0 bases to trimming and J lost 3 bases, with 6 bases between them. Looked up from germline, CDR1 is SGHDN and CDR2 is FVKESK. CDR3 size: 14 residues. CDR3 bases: TGTGCCAGCAGCCAAGAAAACAGCTACAATGAGCAGTTCTTC. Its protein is CASSQENSYNEQFF.